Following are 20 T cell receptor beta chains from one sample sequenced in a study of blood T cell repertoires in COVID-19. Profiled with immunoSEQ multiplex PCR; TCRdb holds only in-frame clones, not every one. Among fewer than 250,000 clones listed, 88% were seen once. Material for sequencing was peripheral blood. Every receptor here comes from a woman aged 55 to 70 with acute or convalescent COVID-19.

CDR3 coding DNA: TGTGCCAGCAGCTTAGATTTTAGCCGCACAGATACGCAGTATTTT. This sequence encodes CASSLDFSRTDTQYF. This chain connects TRBV7-6 to TRBJ2-3; D gene uncertain. The CDR3 has 15 amino acids. Germline CDR1 is SGHVS and CDR2 is FNYEAQ. The V end lost 1 base, the J end lost 1 base, and 9 bases lay between the germline ends.

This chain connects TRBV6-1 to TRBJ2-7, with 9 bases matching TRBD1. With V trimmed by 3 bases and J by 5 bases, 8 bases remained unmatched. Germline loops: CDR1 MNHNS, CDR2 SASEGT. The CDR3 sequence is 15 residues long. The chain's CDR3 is CASSDRGQGSHEQYF. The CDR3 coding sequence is TGTGCCAGCAGTGATCGAGGACAGGGGTCCCACGAGCAGTACTTC.

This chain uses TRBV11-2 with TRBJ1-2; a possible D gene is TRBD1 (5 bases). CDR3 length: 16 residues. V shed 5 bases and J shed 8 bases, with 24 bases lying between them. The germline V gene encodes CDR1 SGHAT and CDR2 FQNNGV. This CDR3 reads CASSRRDGSQSRGYTF. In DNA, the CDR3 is TGTGCCAGCAGCCGGAGGGACGGATCCCAGTCGAGGGGCTACACCTTC.

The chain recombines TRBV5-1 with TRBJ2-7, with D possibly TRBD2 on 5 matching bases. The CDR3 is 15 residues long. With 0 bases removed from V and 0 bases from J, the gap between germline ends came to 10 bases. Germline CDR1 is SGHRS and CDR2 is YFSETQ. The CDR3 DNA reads TGCGCCAGCAGCTTGGGCGTGGGGAGCTCCTACGAGCAGTACTTC. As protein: CASSLGVGSSYEQYF.

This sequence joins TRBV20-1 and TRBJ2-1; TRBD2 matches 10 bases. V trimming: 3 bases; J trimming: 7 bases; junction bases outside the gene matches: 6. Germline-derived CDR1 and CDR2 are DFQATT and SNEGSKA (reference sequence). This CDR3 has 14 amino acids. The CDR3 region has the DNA TGCAGTGCTAGTAACCCTAGCGGGAGTAATGAGCAGTTCTTC. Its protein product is CSASNPSGSNEQFF.

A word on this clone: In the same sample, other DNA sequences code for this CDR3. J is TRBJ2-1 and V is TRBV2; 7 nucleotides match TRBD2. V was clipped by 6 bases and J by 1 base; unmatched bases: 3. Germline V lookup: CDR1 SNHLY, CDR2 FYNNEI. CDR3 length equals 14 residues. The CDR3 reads CASRTGGSYNEQFF. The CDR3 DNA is TGTGCCAGCAGGACGGGGGGATCCTACAATGAGCAGTTCTTC.

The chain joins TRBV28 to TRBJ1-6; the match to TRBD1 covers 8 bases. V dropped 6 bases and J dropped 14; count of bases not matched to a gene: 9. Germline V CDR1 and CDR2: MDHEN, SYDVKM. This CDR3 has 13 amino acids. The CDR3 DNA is TGTGCCAGCAGCCCAGGGGGCGCGGCCTCCCTCCACTTT. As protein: CASSPGGAASLHF.

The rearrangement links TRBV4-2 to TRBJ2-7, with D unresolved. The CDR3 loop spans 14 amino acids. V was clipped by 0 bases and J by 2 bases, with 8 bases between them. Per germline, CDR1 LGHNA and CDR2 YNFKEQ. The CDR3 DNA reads TGTGCCAGCAGCCAAGAAGGAGCAGCCTACGAGCAGTACTTC. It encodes CASSQEGAAYEQYF.

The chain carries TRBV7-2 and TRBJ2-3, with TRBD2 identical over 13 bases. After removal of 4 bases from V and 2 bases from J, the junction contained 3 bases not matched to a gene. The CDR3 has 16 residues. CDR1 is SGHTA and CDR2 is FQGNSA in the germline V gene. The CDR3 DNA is TGTGCCAGCAGCTCCGGACTAGCGGGAGTCACAGATACGCAGTATTTT. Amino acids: CASSSGLAGVTDTQYF.

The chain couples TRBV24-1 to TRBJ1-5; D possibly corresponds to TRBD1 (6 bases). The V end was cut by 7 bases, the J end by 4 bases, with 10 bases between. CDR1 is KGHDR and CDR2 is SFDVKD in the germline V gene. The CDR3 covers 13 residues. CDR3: CATSPQGNQPQHF. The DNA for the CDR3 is TGTGCCACCAGCCCCCAGGGGAATCAGCCCCAGCATTTT.

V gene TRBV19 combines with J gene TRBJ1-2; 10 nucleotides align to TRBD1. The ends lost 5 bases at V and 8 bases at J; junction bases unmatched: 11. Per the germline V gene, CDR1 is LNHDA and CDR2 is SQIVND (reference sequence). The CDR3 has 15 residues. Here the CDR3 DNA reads TGTGCCAGTAGTCCATCCGACAGGGGGCGCGGAGGCTACACCTTC. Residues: CASSPSDRGRGGYTF.

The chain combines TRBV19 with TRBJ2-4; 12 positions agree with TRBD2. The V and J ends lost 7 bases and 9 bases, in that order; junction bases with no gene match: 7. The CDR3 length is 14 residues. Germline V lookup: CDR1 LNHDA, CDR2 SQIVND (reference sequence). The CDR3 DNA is TGTGCCAGTACTAGCGGGGGGGTTGTTGGCATTCAGTACTTC. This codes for CASTSGGVVGIQYF.

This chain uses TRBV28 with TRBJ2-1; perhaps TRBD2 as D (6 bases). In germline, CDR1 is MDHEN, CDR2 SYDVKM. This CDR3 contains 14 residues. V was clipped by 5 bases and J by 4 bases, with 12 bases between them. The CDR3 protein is CASSAGTSYNEQFF. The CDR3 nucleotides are TGTGCCAGCAGTGCAGGGACTTCTTACAATGAGCAGTTCTTC.

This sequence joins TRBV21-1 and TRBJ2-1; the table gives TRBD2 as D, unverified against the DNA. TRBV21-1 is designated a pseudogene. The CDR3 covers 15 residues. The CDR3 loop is CASTVAGGRSNEQFF. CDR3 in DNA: TGTGCCAGCACCGTAGCGGGGGGGCGGAGCAATGAGCAGTTCTTC.

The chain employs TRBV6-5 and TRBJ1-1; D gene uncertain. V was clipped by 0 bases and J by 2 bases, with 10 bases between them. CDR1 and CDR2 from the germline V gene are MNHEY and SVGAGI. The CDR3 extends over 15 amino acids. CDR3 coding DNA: TGTGCCAGCAGTTACTCCATGCACCTAAACACTGAAGCTTTCTTT. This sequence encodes CASSYSMHLNTEAFF.

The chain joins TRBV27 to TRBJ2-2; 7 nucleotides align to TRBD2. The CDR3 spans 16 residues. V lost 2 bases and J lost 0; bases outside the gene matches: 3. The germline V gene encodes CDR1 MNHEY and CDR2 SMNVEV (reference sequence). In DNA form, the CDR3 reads TGTGCCAGCAGTTTACTAGCGGTTGCGAACACCGGGGAGCTGTTTTTT. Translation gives CASSLLAVANTGELFF.

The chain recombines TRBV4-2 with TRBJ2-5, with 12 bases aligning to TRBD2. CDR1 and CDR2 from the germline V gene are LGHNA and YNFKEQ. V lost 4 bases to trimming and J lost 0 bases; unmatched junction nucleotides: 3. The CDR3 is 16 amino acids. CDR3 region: CASSRGTSGYQETQYF. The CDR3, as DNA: TGTGCCAGCAGCCGAGGGACTAGCGGGTACCAAGAGACCCAGTACTTC.

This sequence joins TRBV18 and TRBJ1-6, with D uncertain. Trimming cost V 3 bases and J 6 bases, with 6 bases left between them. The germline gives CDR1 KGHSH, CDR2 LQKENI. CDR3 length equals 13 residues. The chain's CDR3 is CASSPDTNSPLHF. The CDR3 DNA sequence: TGTGCCAGCTCACCCGACACTAATTCACCCCTCCACTTT.

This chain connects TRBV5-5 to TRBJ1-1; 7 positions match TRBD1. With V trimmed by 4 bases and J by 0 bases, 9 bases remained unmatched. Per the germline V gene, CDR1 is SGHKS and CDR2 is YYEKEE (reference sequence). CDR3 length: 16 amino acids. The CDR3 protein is CASSPKGALMNTEAFF. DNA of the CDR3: TGTGCCAGCAGCCCAAAGGGGGCGTTGATGAACACTGAAGCTTTCTTT.

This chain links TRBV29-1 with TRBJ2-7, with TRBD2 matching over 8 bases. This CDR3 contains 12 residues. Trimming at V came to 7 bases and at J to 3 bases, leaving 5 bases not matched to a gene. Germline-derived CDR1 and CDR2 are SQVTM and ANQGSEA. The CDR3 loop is CSGTSLLYEQYF. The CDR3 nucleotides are TGCAGCGGGACTAGCCTACTCTACGAGCAGTACTTC.